Following are 32 T cell receptor beta chains from one sample sequenced in a study of spatial heterogeneity in lung cancer. MiXCR was run by TCRdb on the 5' RACE reads, yielding one entry per CDR3 protein. The sample has about 85,000 distinct CDR3 sequences, about 20% seen once. Sample time point: sample taken at primary tumor resection. Whole RNA came from tumor, nontumor lung or frozen PBMC and was sequenced without being sorted. The sample consisted of PBMCs, taken at surgery. The origin of the receptors is a male donor with early-stage non-small cell lung cancer.

A few counts support this clonotype. The CDR3 here is CASRSSGTYQETQYF. The CDR3 DNA follows: TGTGCCAGCAGATCCTCCGGGACGTACCAAGAGACCCAGTACTTC. This chain links TRBV6-5 with TRBJ2-5, with D tentatively TRBD1 or TRBD2 (5 bases each). This CDR3 region has 15 residues. Per the germline V gene, CDR1 is MNHEY and CDR2 is SVGAGI. V was clipped by 6 bases and J by 0 bases, with 14 bases between them.

The chain couples TRBV20-1 to TRBJ1-1; D gene ambiguous. This CDR3 is 13 amino acids long. Looked up from germline, CDR1 is DFQATT and CDR2 is SNEGSKA (reference sequence). V was cut by 1 base and J by 5 bases, with 11 bases left in between. CDR3 DNA sequence: TGCAGTGCTAGAGGGAATTCGATGACTGAAGCTTTCTTT. Amino acids: CSARGNSMTEAFF.

This clonotype was counted between two and nine times. This chain links TRBV18 with TRBJ1-2; TRBD1 might be the D (6 bases). Trimming shortened V by 5 bases and J by 5 bases, and 9 bases separated the two germline ends. This CDR3 has 12 amino acids. Germline assignment: CDR1 KGHSH and CDR2 LQKENI. The CDR3 protein is CASSSTGYGYTF. The CDR3 nucleotides read TGTGCCAGCTCATCTACAGGGTATGGCTACACCTTC.

The rearrangement joins TRBV5-1 to TRBJ2-1; D perhaps matches TRBD2 (6 bases). Between the trimmed V and J ends, which lost 2 bases and 6 bases, there was a span of 9 bases. Per the germline V gene, CDR1 is SGHRS and CDR2 is YFSETQ. This CDR3 is 13 amino acids long. CDR3: CASSLTSSNEQFF. In nucleotides, the CDR3 is TGCGCCAGCAGCTTAACTAGCAGCAATGAGCAGTTCTTC.

This rearrangement joins TRBV20-1 to TRBJ2-7; D is uncertain. The CDR3 runs 14 residues. Trimming took 0 bases from V and 2 from J, leaving 11 bases between them. CDR1 and CDR2 from the germline V gene are DFQATT and SNEGSKA (reference sequence). CDR3 region: CSARDRVNPYEQYF. DNA of the CDR3: TGCAGTGCTAGAGATAGGGTAAACCCCTACGAGCAGTACTTC.

This clonotype was counted many times. It is unclear where the CDR3 begins or ends on the DNA, so no DNA is shown, and the CDR3 is as TCRdb lists it. The CDR3 sequence is CASSSTLGSSYEQYF. V gene TRBV5-4 combines with J gene TRBJ2-7. The CDR3 is 15 residues long, counting both termini. CDR1 and CDR2 (germline): SGHNT, YYREEE (reference sequence).

The chain is built from TRBV7-2 and TRBJ1-2, with 12 bases lining up with TRBD1. Germline CDR1 is SGHTA and CDR2 is FQGNSA. The ends lost 5 bases at V and 8 bases at J; junction bases unmatched: 9. This CDR3 is built from 15 residues. CDR3 sequence: CASSPPGQGAGGYTF. CDR3 bases: TGTGCCAGCAGCCCTCCGGGACAGGGGGCAGGAGGCTACACCTTC. The whole variable domain, filled in from reference TRBV7-2 and TRBJ1-2, reads GAGVSQSPSNKVTEKGKDVELRCDPISGHTALYWYRQSLGQGLEFLIYFQGNSAPDKSGLPSDRFSAERTGGSVSTLTIQRTQQEDSAVYLCASSPPGQGAGGYTFGSGTRLTVV.

This clonotype was found many times. The V gene is TRBV25-1, the J gene TRBJ2-1; D is ambiguous. Germline CDR1 reads MGHDK; CDR2 reads SYGVNS. The CDR3 contains 13 residues. Trimming removed 1 base from V and 12 bases from J, with 13 bases in between. CDR3 region: CASSEFRRAWQFF. CDR3 sequence (DNA): TGTGCCAGCAGTGAATTCCGCCGGGCCTGGCAGTTCTTC.

This chain connects TRBV20-1 to TRBJ1-5; 9 bases are a match to TRBD1. Looked up from germline, CDR1 is DFQATT and CDR2 is SNEGSKA (reference sequence). This CDR3 is 14 amino acids long. With V trimmed by 3 bases and J by 4 bases, 4 bases remained unmatched. CDR3 in DNA: TGCAGTGCTAGGGGACAGGGTCAGAATCAGCCCCAGCATTTT. Its translation is CSARGQGQNQPQHF.

The V and J genes are TRBV29-1 and TRBJ1-1, with 8 bases matching TRBD1. V dropped 0 bases and J dropped 0; count of bases not matched to a gene: 6. The CDR3 runs to 16 residues. Per the germline V gene, CDR1 is SQVTM and CDR2 is ANQGSEA. This CDR3 reads CSVEEAPGQVNTEAFF. Here the CDR3 DNA reads TGCAGCGTTGAAGAGGCACCGGGACAGGTGAACACTGAAGCTTTCTTT.

J is TRBJ2-3 and V is TRBV10-3; maybe TRBD2 (7 bases). V was trimmed by 10 bases and J by 2 bases, leaving 19 bases between them. This CDR3 comprises 15 residues. Germline V gene sequence: CDR1 ENHRY, CDR2 SYGVKD. The CDR3 loop reads CATSPAAGATDTQYF. The CDR3 DNA is TGTGCCACTTCCCCCGCGGCGGGGGCCACAGATACGCAGTATTTT.

V gene TRBV14 combines with J gene TRBJ2-1, with a tentative D call TRBD2 (6 bases). The germline gives CDR1 SGHDN, CDR2 FVKESK. The CDR3 extends over 14 amino acids. Trimming pared 4 bases from V and 9 bases from J, leaving 16 bases between. The CDR3 spells CASSPQGGSGEQFF. CDR3 nucleotides: TGTGCCAGCAGCCCCCAAGGAGGGAGTGGTGAGCAGTTCTTC.

The table lists this clonotype with a few counts. The J gene is TRBJ2-4, the V gene TRBV15; perhaps TRBD1 as D (6 bases). V lost 4 bases and J 2 bases, leaving 12 bases between the germline ends. Germline CDR1 is LNHNV and CDR2 is YYDKDF (reference sequence). The CDR3 totals 15 residues. The CDR3 bases are TGTGCCACCAGCAAACAGGGTGGGACCAAAAACATTCAGTACTTC. Translation gives CATSKQGGTKNIQYF. Together with reference TRBV15 and TRBJ2-4, the CDR3 gives the full variable domain: DAMVIQNPRYQVTQFGKPVTLSCSQTLNHNVMYWYQQKSSQAPKLLFHYYDKDFNNEADTPDNFQSRRPNTSFCFLDIRSPGLGDTAMYLCATSKQGGTKNIQYFGAGTRLSVL.

The gene calls are TRBV28 and TRBJ2-2; no clear D gene. Trimming took 6 bases from V and 0 from J, leaving 8 bases between them. CDR1 MDHEN and CDR2 SYDVKM come from the germline V gene. The CDR3 runs to 14 residues. CDR3 bases: TGTGCCAGCAGCAGGCTTTCGAACACCGGGGAGCTGTTTTTT. It translates to CASSRLSNTGELFF.

This clonotype has more than one count but fewer than ten. The chain employs TRBV7-2 and TRBJ2-5, with 15 bases matching TRBD2. Germline loops: CDR1 SGHTA, CDR2 FQGNSA. V lost 5 bases, J lost 7 bases, and 5 bases stayed unmatched. The CDR3 covers 15 residues. CDR3 in amino acids: CASSQGLAGGLTQYF. CDR3 coding DNA: TGTGCCAGCAGCCAGGGACTAGCGGGAGGTCTGACCCAGTACTTC.

Ten or more counts support this clonotype. The V call is TRBV4-2, the J call TRBJ2-3; no clear D gene. Germline CDR1 LGHNA, CDR2 YNFKEQ. The CDR3 is made up of 17 amino acids. V lost 1 base and J 0 bases, leaving 14 bases between the germline ends. The chain's CDR3 is CASSQVGSRFSTDTQYF. The CDR3 DNA reads as TGTGCCAGCAGCCAAGTTGGTTCGCGGTTTAGCACAGATACGCAGTATTTT.

This clonotype appeared a few times. This chain connects TRBV27 to TRBJ2-7; TRBD1 aligns across 11 bases. From germline, CDR1 is MNHEY and CDR2 SMNVEV (reference sequence). This CDR3 region has 14 residues. After removal of 3 bases from V and 7 bases from J, the junction contained 5 bases not matched to a gene. The CDR3 DNA reads as TGTGCCAGCAGTTTCCTGGGACAGGGGGTAGAGCAGTACTTC. Translating it yields CASSFLGQGVEQYF.

In its sample, this clonotype was seen a few times. This chain links TRBV2 with TRBJ2-7; 8 bases are shared with TRBD1. This CDR3 is 13 amino acids long. CDR1 SNHLY and CDR2 FYNNEI come from the germline V gene. With V trimmed by 3 bases and J by 6 bases, 4 bases remained unmatched. This CDR3 is CASSETGAAEQYF. CDR3 in DNA: TGTGCCAGCAGTGAGACAGGGGCGGCCGAGCAGTACTTC.

Relative to its sample, this clonotype is medium-sized. The genes are TRBV7-8 and TRBJ2-3, with D unclear. In germline, CDR1 is SGHVS, CDR2 FQNEAQ. The CDR3 is 14 amino acids. V was pared by 0 bases and J by 7 bases, with 11 bases between. CDR3 sequence (DNA): TGTGCCAGCAGCTTAGCGGGCAGAAAATATACGCAGTATTTT. Protein sequence: CASSLAGRKYTQYF.

The sample holds many counts of this clonotype. The rearrangement links TRBV11-2 to TRBJ2-3, with 7 positions matching TRBD2. With 2 bases clipped from V and 1 base from J, the junction kept 0 bases outside the gene matches. Germline values: CDR1 SGHAT, CDR2 FQNNGV. The CDR3 totals 14 residues. CDR3 protein: CASSLSGGTDTQYF. The DNA of the CDR3 is TGTGCCAGCAGCTTAAGCGGGGGCACAGATACGCAGTATTTT.

This chain links TRBV9 with TRBJ2-3, with D possibly being TRBD2 (6 bases). There are 15 residues in the CDR3. Germline V lookup: CDR1 SGDLS, CDR2 YYNGEE. Trimming removed 0 bases from V and 4 bases from J, with 12 bases in between. CDR3 loop: CASSVEIADADTQYF. The CDR3 coding sequence is TGTGCCAGCAGCGTAGAAATAGCGGACGCAGATACGCAGTATTTT.

Only a few counts were recorded for this clonotype. J is TRBJ2-1 and V is TRBV6-6, with 8 bases identical to TRBD1. CDR1 MNHNY and CDR2 SVGAGI come from the germline V gene (reference sequence). The CDR3 length is 15 residues. Trimming cost V 6 bases and J 1 base; bases outside gene matches: 5. For the CDR3, the DNA is TGTGCCAGCAGGACAACAGGGGGGTCCTACAATGAGCAGTTCTTC. Translated: CASRTTGGSYNEQFF.

This chain uses TRBV7-2 with TRBJ2-4, with D possibly TRBD2 on 6 matching bases. Per germline, CDR1 SGHTA and CDR2 FQGNSA. This CDR3 is built from 14 residues. V lost 1 base and J lost 7, with 11 bases in between. The CDR3 DNA follows: TGTGCCAGCAGCTTAGAGGCGGGGTGGAACATTCAGTACTTC. As protein: CASSLEAGWNIQYF.

This clonotype has only a few counts. The rearrangement joins TRBV5-6 to TRBJ1-2; 9 bases are a match to TRBD1. Losses at the gene ends were 7 bases for V and 5 bases for J; bases not matched to a gene: 3. Germline CDR1 SGHDT, CDR2 YYEEEE. This CDR3 comprises 12 residues. DNA for the CDR3: TGTGCCAGCGCGGACAGGGGATATGGCTACACCTTC. Its translation is CASADRGYGYTF.

This chain joins TRBV7-9 and TRBJ1-6; no clear D. The V gene's germline CDR1 is SEHNR and CDR2 FQNEAQ (reference sequence). Trimming left V 5 bases short and J 8 bases short, with 10 bases between. This CDR3 is 13 amino acids long. The CDR3 loop is CASSLRADSPLHF. CDR3 in DNA: TGTGCCAGCAGCCTCCGGGCAGATTCACCCCTCCACTTT.

The chain is built from TRBV5-1 and TRBJ1-1; 10 nucleotides match TRBD1. Germline V CDR1 and CDR2: SGHRS, YFSETQ. Losses at the gene ends were 2 bases for V and 4 bases for J; bases not matched to a gene: 8. CDR3 length: 16 residues. CDR3 residues: CASSFGTGVSTTEAFF. The CDR3 coding sequence is TGCGCCAGCAGCTTTGGGACAGGGGTGTCGACCACTGAAGCTTTCTTT. The full variable domain, rest sourced from reference TRBV5-1 and TRBJ1-1, is KAGVTQTPRYLIKTRGQQVTLSCSPISGHRSVSWYQQTPGQGLQFLFEYFSETQRNKGNFPGRFSGRQFSNSRSEMNVSTLELGDSALYLCASSFGTGVSTTEAFFGQGTRLTVV.

The chain recombines TRBV12-3 or TRBV12-4 with TRBJ1-1, with D maybe TRBD1 (6 bases). This CDR3 comprises 13 residues. Trimming took 7 bases from V and 10 from J, leaving 19 bases between them. The CDR3 DNA follows: TGTGCCAGCAATTCGGGGGGCGGAGGGGGAGCTTTCTTT. Its translation: CASNSGGGGGAFF.

CDR3 DNA: TGTGCCAGCAGCATGGGACAGGGGAGTGGACAGCCCCAGCATTTT. This gives the protein CASSMGQGSGQPQHF. J is TRBJ1-5 and V is TRBV9, with 10 bases identical to TRBD1. The CDR3 covers 15 residues. CDR1 SGDLS and CDR2 YYNGEE come from the germline V gene. The V and J ends lost 4 bases and 7 bases, in that order; junction bases with no gene match: 8.

This clonotype showed up many times. The chain joins TRBV24-1 to TRBJ2-3; D tentatively fits TRBD1 or TRBD2 (5 bases each). Trimming removed 9 bases from V and 5 bases from J, with 8 bases in between. The CDR3 is made up of 11 amino acids. Germline assignment: CDR1 KGHDR and CDR2 SFDVKD. The CDR3 loop reads CATGAGDTQYF. The CDR3 coding sequence is TGTGCCACCGGGGCGGGAGATACGCAGTATTTT.

The rearrangement links TRBV5-1 to TRBJ2-7, with D uncertain. Germline loops: CDR1 SGHRS, CDR2 YFSETQ. V gave up 5 bases and J gave up 2 bases, with 5 bases separating them. The CDR3 consists of 11 residues. This CDR3 reads CASREAYEQYF. The CDR3 DNA reads TGCGCCAGCAGAGAGGCCTACGAGCAGTACTTC.

V is TRBV2 and J is TRBJ2-5; possibly TRBD1 or TRBD2 for D (5 bases each). Trimming stripped 7 bases from V and 2 bases from J, with 14 bases between. The germline gives CDR1 SNHLY, CDR2 FYNNEI. The CDR3 is 14 residues long. CDR3 DNA sequence: TGTGCCAGCAAATGGGGGATCATTCAAGAGACCCAGTACTTC. Translation: CASKWGIIQETQYF.

This clonotype was seen a few times. CDR3 loop: CSAATSVEQFF. The CDR3 coding sequence is TGCAGTGCGGCCACCAGTGTTGAGCAGTTCTTC. V and J are TRBV20-1 and TRBJ2-1, with D hard to call. Trimming removed 6 bases at V and 9 bases at J, with 12 bases between. CDR3 length: 11 amino acids. From germline, CDR1 is DFQATT and CDR2 SNEGSKA (reference sequence).